The present T cell receptor (beta chain) was sequenced within a study of T cell changes during pregnancy in multiple sclerosis. Generated by immunoSEQ multiplex PCR, the TCRdb table keeps only in-frame clones and is missing some. The sample shows about 44,000 clones, around 90% of them seen only once. CDR1 LNHNV and CDR2 YYDKDF come from the germline V gene (reference sequence). This CDR3 spans 17 amino acids. Trimming pared 0 bases from V and 1 base from J, leaving 15 bases between. This clone was found a few times. The sequence came from a female donor with multiple sclerosis, enrolled in a pregnancy study. This sequence joins TRBV15 and TRBJ1-2; no definite D call. The material sequenced was CD4+ T cells from peripheral blood mononuclear cells, taken in the first trimester of pregnancy. CDR3 region: CATSRDRRMGSNYGYTF. The CDR3 DNA reads TGTGCCACCAGCAGAGATCGTCGAATGGGGAGTAACTATGGCTACACCTTC. Filled out from reference TRBV15 and TRBJ1-2, the complete variable domain reads DAMVIQNPRYQVTQFGKPVTLSCSQTLNHNVMYWYQQKSSQAPKLLFHYYDKDFNNEADTPDNFQSRRPNTSFCFLDIRSPGLGDTAMYLCATSRDRRMGSNYGYTFGSGTRLTVV.